A single sample is the source of the 10 T cell receptor beta chains below, sequenced in a study of OX40 agonist ivuxolimab in advanced cancers. This table comes from immunoSEQ multiplex PCR, and its TCRdb copy is limited to in-frame clones, with some not included. The sample carries about 41,000 clones, around 87% recorded once. The sequences come from CD4+ or CD8+ T cells sorted from blood, collected in a trial of the OX40 agonist ivuxolimab. The receptor source for this set is an adult with an advanced solid tumor such as melanoma, head and neck, liver or kidney cancer.

The rearrangement joins TRBV5-1 to TRBJ2-5; the D is unclear. This CDR3 is built from 12 residues. Trimming took 0 bases from V and 1 from J, leaving 1 base between them. The germline CDR1 and CDR2 sequences are SGHRS and YFSETQ. CDR3 sequence (DNA): TGCGCCAGCAGCTTGGCCCAAGAGACCCAGTACTTC. Translating it yields CASSLAQETQYF. Full variable domain (rest looked up from reference TRBV5-1 and TRBJ2-5): KAGVTQTPRYLIKTRGQQVTLSCSPISGHRSVSWYQQTPGQGLQFLFEYFSETQRNKGNFPGRFSGRQFSNSRSEMNVSTLELGDSALYLCASSLAQETQYFGPGTRLLVL.

In its sample, this clone was seen once. V is TRBV10-3 and J is TRBJ1-1; D not resolved. CDR3 size: 13 residues. CDR1 and CDR2 from the germline V gene are ENHRY and SYGVKD. Deletions cut 0 bases from V and 1 base from J, with 3 bases between. The CDR3 is CAISESQNTEAFF. For the CDR3, the DNA is TGTGCCATCAGTGAGTCCCAGAACACTGAAGCTTTCTTT.

The chain couples TRBV6-5 to TRBJ2-5; TRBD1 matches 7 bases. Germline V gene lookup returns CDR1 MNHEY and CDR2 SVGAGI. CDR3 length: 14 amino acids. With 5 bases clipped from V and 3 bases from J, the junction kept 6 bases outside the gene matches. Here the CDR3 reads CASSTTGTEETQYF. CDR3 bases: TGTGCCAGCAGTACCACCGGGACAGAAGAGACCCAGTACTTC.

The chain joins TRBV5-1 to TRBJ1-1; D is undetermined. V shed 0 bases and J shed 8 bases, with 8 bases lying between them. CDR1 SGHRS and CDR2 YFSETQ come from the germline V gene. The CDR3 has 12 residues. The chain's CDR3 is CASSLGGREAFF. DNA of the CDR3: TGCGCCAGCAGCTTGGGTGGGAGAGAAGCTTTCTTT.

V gene TRBV9 combines with J gene TRBJ1-4; weak D call: TRBD1 (5 bases). Germline-derived CDR1 and CDR2 are SGDLS and YYNGEE. The CDR3 has 17 amino acids. V lost 0 bases and J lost 6, with 18 bases in between. The CDR3 here is CASSVGGLRPGDEKLFF. CDR3 in DNA: TGTGCCAGCAGCGTAGGGGGACTCAGGCCCGGGGATGAAAAACTGTTTTTT. Based on the CDR3 plus reference TRBV9 and TRBJ1-4, the full variable domain is DSGVTQTPKHLITATGQRVTLRCSPRSGDLSVYWYQQSLDQGLQFLIQYYNGEERAKGNILERFSAQQFPDLHSELNLSSLELGDSALYFCASSVGGLRPGDEKLFFGSGTQLSVL.

The rearrangement joins TRBV10-1 to TRBJ2-5; D is ambiguous. In germline, CDR1 is WNHNN, CDR2 SYGVQD (reference sequence). The CDR3 is 13 amino acids. V lost 6 bases and J lost 7, with 15 bases in between. Here the CDR3 reads CASSASLSGTQYF. The CDR3 DNA sequence: TGCGCCAGCAGCGCTAGTTTGTCGGGGACCCAGTACTTC.

J is TRBJ2-5 and V is TRBV19, with a tentative D call TRBD1 (6 bases). The J call is doubtful: the DNA matches TRBJ2-7 better. The CDR3 totals 15 residues. The germline gives CDR1 LNHDA, CDR2 SQIVND (reference sequence). The CDR3 is CASSTGQSKTYEQYF. For the CDR3, the DNA is TGTGCCAGTAGTACCGGACAGAGCAAGACCTACGAGCAGTACTTC.

This sequence joins TRBV7-3 and TRBJ2-3; no definite D call. The CDR3 loop spans 14 amino acids. Germline-derived CDR1 and CDR2 are SGHTA and FQGTGA. Trimming took off 3 bases at V and 4 bases at J, with 11 bases between the two ends. The CDR3 region is CASSFGLVPDTQYF. The DNA of the CDR3 is TGTGCCAGCAGCTTCGGCTTGGTCCCAGATACGCAGTATTTT.

Only one count was recorded for this clone. The CDR3 sequence: CASGLVIGDTQYF. The CDR3, as DNA: TGTGCTAGTGGTTTGGTAATCGGTGATACGCAGTATTTT. This chain uses TRBV12-5 with TRBJ2-3; D unclear. This CDR3 region has 13 residues. Germline-derived CDR1 and CDR2 are LGHNT and FRNRAP. V was shortened by 0 bases and J by 6 bases, with 7 bases between the two germline ends.

CDR3 sequence (DNA): TGTGCCAGCAGCCGGGCACCTGACACAGATACGCAGTATTTT. It is translated as CASSRAPDTDTQYF. V usage is TRBV2 and J usage is TRBJ2-3; D call uncertain. V lost 6 bases and J lost 2, with 12 bases in between. CDR1 and CDR2 (germline): SNHLY, FYNNEI. The CDR3 length is 14 residues. Variable domain in full (rest from reference TRBV2 and TRBJ2-3): EPEVTQTPSHQVTQMGQEVILRCVPISNHLYFYWYRQILGQKVEFLVSFYNNEISEKSEIFDDQFSVERPDGSNFTLKIRSTKLEDSAMYFCASSRAPDTDTQYFGPGTRLTVL.